The entry below describes one T cell receptor (beta chain). Its cognate antigen is unknown. Following culture for around 9 days, CD4+ T cells were isolated. Participants got two doses of BNT162b2 or mRNA-1273 vaccine. Recipients of the vaccine had no prior SARS-CoV-2 infection and negative nucleocapsid antibodies. CDR3 length: 15 amino acids. From germline, CDR1 is SGHRS and CDR2 YFSETQ. With V trimmed by 4 bases and J by 2 bases, 7 bases remained unmatched. Clones were read by immunoSEQ multiplex PCR, and TCRdb kept only the in-frame ones, dropping some. The sample shows 50,000 to 60,000 clones, approximately 81% of them seen only once. This sample is part of a study of vaccination effects on CD4 cells after COVID-19. Background on the study: Within the ViraFEST assay, antigen-specific CD4+ T cells underwent expansion with viral peptide pools prior to sequencing. Each culture well received approximately 2 million PBMC. These cells were then cultured in IMDM with approximately 10 IU/ml IL-2 and 9 to 10 ug/ml peptides. Findings and caveats of the study: Late post-vaccination, clones induced by infection and those induced by vaccine underwent marked clonal contraction.

Specimen: CD4+ T cells from PBMCs cultured without peptide, collected after COVID-19 vaccination. This TCR came from a human donor who received a COVID-19 vaccine. The chain is built from TRBV5-1 and TRBJ2-3; 7 bases line up with TRBD1. CDR3 loop: CASSTGTAYTDTQYF. CDR3 sequence (DNA): TGCGCCAGCAGCACTGGGACAGCCTACACAGATACGCAGTATTTT. Together with reference TRBV5-1 and TRBJ2-3, the CDR3 gives the full variable domain: KAGVTQTPRYLIKTRGQQVTLSCSPISGHRSVSWYQQTPGQGLQFLFEYFSETQRNKGNFPGRFSGRQFSNSRSEMNVSTLELGDSALYLCASSTGTAYTDTQYFGPGTRLTVL.